This T cell receptor (beta chain) originates from a study of identical twins. Points from the study as a whole: Memory repertoires showed no such pattern, whereas abundant cord blood beta clonotypes carried fewer insertions.

V was pared by 6 bases and J by 0 bases, with 13 bases between. Germline assignment: CDR1 MNHEY and CDR2 SMNVEV (reference sequence). CDR3 length equals 15 residues. Unique molecular identifiers were in the cDNA, with template-switch universal primer binding. TCRdb re-derived calls from the 5' RACE reads in MiXCR, one entry per CDR3 protein. This sample yields hundreds of thousands of distinct CDR3 sequences, of which 6% to 8.5% are seen a single time; 5.4% belongs to the top ten. Concerning this clonotype itself: No antigen is known for it.

These records were also assigned to another study, of yellow fever vaccine responses in identical twins. According to that study: Reportedly, the response of twins' T cells to the vaccine seemed partly convergent, partly personalized.

The sample taken for sequencing was CD8+ T cells sorted from blood. This clonotype was obtained from a woman aged 18-30 years in good health. V and J are TRBV27 and TRBJ2-3, with D unclear. The CDR3 region has the DNA TGTGCCAGCAGCCAGGTGAGAGGCAGCACAGATACGCAGTATTTT. As protein: CASSQVRGSTDTQYF.